This T cell receptor (beta chain) was identified during a study of OX40 agonist ivuxolimab in advanced cancers. The CDR3 has 15 amino acids. The V gene's germline CDR1 is MNHEY and CDR2 SVGAGI. V was pared by 5 bases and J by 3 bases, with 15 bases between. Sequencing was performed with immunoSEQ multiplex PCR; in TCRdb, only in-frame clones are kept and a portion is missing. The sample carries approximately 70,000 clones, more than 75% recorded once. The sample holds a few counts of this clone. The chain combines TRBV6-5 with TRBJ2-3; D gene uncertain. Source: CD4+ or CD8+ T cells sorted from blood, taken in a trial of the OX40 agonist ivuxolimab. This TCR came from an adult with an advanced solid tumor such as melanoma, head and neck, liver or kidney cancer. CDR3 sequence reads: CASSAGRVSTDTQYF. The CDR3 nucleotides are TGTGCCAGCAGTGCCGGTAGGGTGTCAACAGATACGCAGTATTTT.